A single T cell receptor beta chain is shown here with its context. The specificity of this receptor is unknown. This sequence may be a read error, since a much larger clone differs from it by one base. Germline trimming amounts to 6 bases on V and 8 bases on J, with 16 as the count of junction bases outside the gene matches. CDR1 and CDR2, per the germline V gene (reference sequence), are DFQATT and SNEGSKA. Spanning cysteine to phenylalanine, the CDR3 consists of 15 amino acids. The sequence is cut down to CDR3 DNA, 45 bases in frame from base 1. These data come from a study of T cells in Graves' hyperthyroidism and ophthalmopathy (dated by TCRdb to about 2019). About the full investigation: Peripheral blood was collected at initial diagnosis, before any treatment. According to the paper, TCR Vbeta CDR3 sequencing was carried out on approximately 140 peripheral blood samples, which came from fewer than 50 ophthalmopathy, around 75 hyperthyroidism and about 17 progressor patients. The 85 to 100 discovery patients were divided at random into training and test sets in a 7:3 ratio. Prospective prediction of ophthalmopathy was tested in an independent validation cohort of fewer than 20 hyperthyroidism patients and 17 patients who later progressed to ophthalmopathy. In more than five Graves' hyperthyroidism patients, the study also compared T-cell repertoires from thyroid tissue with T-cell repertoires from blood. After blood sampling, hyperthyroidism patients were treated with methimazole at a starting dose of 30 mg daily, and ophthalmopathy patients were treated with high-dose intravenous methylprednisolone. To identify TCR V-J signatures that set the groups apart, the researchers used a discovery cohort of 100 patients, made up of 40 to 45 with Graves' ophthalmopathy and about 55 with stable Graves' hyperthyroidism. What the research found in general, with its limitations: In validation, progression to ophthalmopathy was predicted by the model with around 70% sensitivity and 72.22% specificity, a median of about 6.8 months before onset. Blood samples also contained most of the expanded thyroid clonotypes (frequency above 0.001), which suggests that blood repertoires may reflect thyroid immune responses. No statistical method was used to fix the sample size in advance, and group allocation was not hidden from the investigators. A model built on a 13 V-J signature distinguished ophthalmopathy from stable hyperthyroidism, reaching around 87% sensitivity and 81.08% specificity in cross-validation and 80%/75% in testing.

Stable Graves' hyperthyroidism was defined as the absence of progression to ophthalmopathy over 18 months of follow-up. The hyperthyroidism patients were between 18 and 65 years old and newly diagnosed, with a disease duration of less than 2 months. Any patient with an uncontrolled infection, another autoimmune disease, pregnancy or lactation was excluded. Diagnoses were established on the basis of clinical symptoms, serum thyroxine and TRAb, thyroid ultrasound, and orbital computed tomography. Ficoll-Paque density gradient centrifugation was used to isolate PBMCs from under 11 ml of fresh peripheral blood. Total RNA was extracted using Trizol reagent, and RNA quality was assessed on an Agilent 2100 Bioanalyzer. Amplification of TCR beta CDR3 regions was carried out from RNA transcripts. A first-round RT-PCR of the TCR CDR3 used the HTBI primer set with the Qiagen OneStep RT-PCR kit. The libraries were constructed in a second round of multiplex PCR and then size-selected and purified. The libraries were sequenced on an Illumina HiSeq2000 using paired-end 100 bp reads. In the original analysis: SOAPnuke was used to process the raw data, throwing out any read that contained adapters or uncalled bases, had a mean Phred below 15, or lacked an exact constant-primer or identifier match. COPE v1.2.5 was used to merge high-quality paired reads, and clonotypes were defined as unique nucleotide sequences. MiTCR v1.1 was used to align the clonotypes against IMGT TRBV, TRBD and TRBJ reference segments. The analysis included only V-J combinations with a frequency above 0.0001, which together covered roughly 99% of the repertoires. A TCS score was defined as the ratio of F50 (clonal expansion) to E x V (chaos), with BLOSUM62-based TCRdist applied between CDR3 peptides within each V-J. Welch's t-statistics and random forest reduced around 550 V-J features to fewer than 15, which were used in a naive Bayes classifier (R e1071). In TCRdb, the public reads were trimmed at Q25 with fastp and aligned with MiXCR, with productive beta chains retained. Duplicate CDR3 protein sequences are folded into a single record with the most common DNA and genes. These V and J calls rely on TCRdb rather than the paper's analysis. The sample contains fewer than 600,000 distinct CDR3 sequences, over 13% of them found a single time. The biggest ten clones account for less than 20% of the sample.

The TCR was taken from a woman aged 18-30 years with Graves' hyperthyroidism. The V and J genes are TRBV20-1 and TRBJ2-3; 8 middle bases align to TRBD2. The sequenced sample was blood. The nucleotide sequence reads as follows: TGCAGTGCCCCCCTGGCGGGAGGAGGAGCAGGTACGCAGTATTTT. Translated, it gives CSAPLAGGGAGTQYF.